The rows below give T cell receptor beta chains drawn from one sample of a study of neurological immune-mediated disorders. TCRdb reprocessed the 5' RACE reads via MiXCR and lists one record per CDR3 protein. The table includes some 30,000 distinct CDR3 sequences, about 16% detected once. Sequenced: CD4+ T cells from blood. The origin of the receptors is a female donor with HTLV-1-associated myelopathy (HAM/TSP). Both conserved end residues are part of each CDR3. D genes are given only for firm matches. A row's size may be missing; if present it is once, few, many or a size class.

j_gene	d_gene	abundance	v_gene	CDR3nt	CDR3aa
TRBJ2-3	.	many	TRBV24-1	TGTGCCACCAGTGATCCAATTAATGGCCTCACAGATACGCAGTATTTT	CATSDPINGLTDTQYF
TRBJ2-7	TRBD1	many	TRBV4-3	TGCGCCAGCAGCCAAGAATCAGGGGGATACGAGCAGTACTTC	CASSQESGGYEQYF
TRBJ1-1	.	many	TRBV7-9	TGTGCCAGCAGCCGGGACGCCCAGGACACTGAAGCTTTCTTT	CASSRDAQDTEAFF
TRBJ2-3	.	medium-sized	TRBV7-3	TGTGCCAGCAGCTTTGGGGGCGGCACAGATACGCAGTATTTT	CASSFGGGTDTQYF
TRBJ1-2	TRBD1	many	TRBV4-1	TGCGCCAGCAGCAACCGGGAGGGGACAGGGGCCGGTCTTGGCTACACCTTC	CASSNREGTGAGLGYTF
TRBJ1-5	TRBD1	many	TRBV6-1	TGTGCCAGAAGAAAGACAGGGCGTAATCAGCCCCAGCATTTT	CARRKTGRNQPQHF
TRBJ1-1	.	.	TRBV30	TGTGCCTGGAGTGTAGTGGGTCGCCTCGGCACTGAAGCTTTCTTT	CAWSVVGRLGTEAFF
TRBJ1-2	TRBD1	many	TRBV5-6	TGTGCCAGCAGCCTCCGGGACAGGGGGCCCTATGGCTACACCTTC	CASSLRDRGPYGYTF
TRBJ2-3	TRBD2	.	TRBV24-1	TGTGCCACCAGTGATACCACCGGGACTAGCGACACAGATACGCAGTATTTT	CATSDTTGTSDTDTQYF
TRBJ2-5	.	many	TRBV7-9	TGTGCCAGCAGCCCGGACAGCGTAGGGTCCCAGTACTTC	CASSPDSVGSQYF
TRBJ2-5	TRBD1	many	TRBV6-2/TRBV6-3	TGTGCCAGCATTGAACAGGGGATGGAGACCCAGTACTTC	CASIEQGMETQYF
TRBJ2-1	TRBD2	many	TRBV9	TGTGCCAGCAGCGTAGACGGGAGCGGGGGGGACGATGAGCAGTTCTTC	CASSVDGSGGDDEQFF
TRBJ2-3	.	many	TRBV28	TGTGCCAGCAGGGGGGTGTGGCCTTCCCGTACAGATACGCAGTATTTT	CASRGVWPSRTDTQYF
TRBJ2-1	.	many	TRBV20-1	TGCAGTGCTAGAGGAGAGAATAGCATCACCTACAATGAGCAGTTCTTC	CSARGENSITYNEQFF
TRBJ2-5	TRBD2	many	TRBV7-9	TGTGCCACCGGTGGGACTAGGAAAGAGACCCAGTACTTC	CATGGTRKETQYF
TRBJ2-3	.	many	TRBV7-9	TGTGCCAGCAGCCCAAAGAGCGGCGAATCTTATTTT	CASSPKSGESYF
TRBJ2-1	TRBD2	many	TRBV12-3/TRBV12-4	TGTGCCAGCAGTACGGGACTAGCGGGAGTGTCCTACAATGAGCAGTTCTTC	CASSTGLAGVSYNEQFF
TRBJ2-7	TRBD1	many	TRBV28	TGTGCCAGCAGAGGACAGGGGGCCCACTACGAGCAGTACTTC	CASRGQGAHYEQYF
TRBJ2-5	.	many	TRBV12-3/TRBV12-4	TGTGCCAGCAGTTCTACCTGGGAGACCCAGTACTTC	CASSSTWETQYF
TRBJ2-6	.	many	TRBV5-1	TGCGCCAGCAGCTTAGAAGCATACGGGGCCAACGTCCTGACTTTC	CASSLEAYGANVLTF
TRBJ2-1	.	many	TRBV4-1	TGCGCCAGCAGCCAATCGGTTCCAGTGAATGAGCAGTTCTTC	CASSQSVPVNEQFF
TRBJ2-5	.	many	TRBV5-5	TGTGCCAGCAGCTTGACCGGCGTAGGGCAGCCATACCAAGAGACCCAGTACTTC	CASSLTGVGQPYQETQYF
TRBJ1-6	TRBD1	few	TRBV7-6	TGTGCCAGCAGCCCCAGCCCCAGGACAGGGACGAATTCACCCCTCCACTTT	CASSPSPRTGTNSPLHF
TRBJ2-2	TRBD1	many	TRBV15	TGTGCCACCAGCAGAGATAGGACAGGAGGCGGGGAGCTGTTTTTT	CATSRDRTGGGELFF
TRBJ1-1	.	many	TRBV20-1	TGCAGTGCTAGAGAAGACGGGGCGAACACTGAAGCTTTCTTT	CSAREDGANTEAFF
TRBJ2-7	.	many	TRBV20-1	TGCAGTGCCAAGACAGCCTACGAGCAGTACTTC	CSAKTAYEQYF
TRBJ2-3	.	many	TRBV20-1	TGCAGTGCTAGTCCTCCACTTATATGGTCAGATACGCAGTATTTT	CSASPPLIWSDTQYF
TRBJ2-3	TRBD2	many	TRBV28	TGTGCCAGCAGTTTTATCCAGCGGGGAGGCACAGATACGCAGTATTTT	CASSFIQRGGTDTQYF
TRBJ2-1	.	many	TRBV5-1	TGCGCCACCCATTTTGGGCCTCGAGACCTCCATGAGCAGTTCTTC	CATHFGPRDLHEQFF
TRBJ2-7	.	many	TRBV18	TGTGCCAGCTCGCCGCGGCTAAGCTCCTACGAGCAGTACTTC	CASSPRLSSYEQYF
TRBJ2-7	.	many	TRBV4-3	TGCGCCAGCAGCCAAGATCAGGGGTTATACGAGCAGTACTTC	CASSQDQGLYEQYF
TRBJ2-1	.	many	TRBV4-1	TGCGCCAGCAGCCAAGATGGGGGTTACAATGAGCAGTTCTTC	CASSQDGGYNEQFF
TRBJ2-1	.	many	TRBV6-2/TRBV6-3	TGTGCCAGCAAAGGAACGGCCAGCTCCTACAATGAGCAGTTCTTC	CASKGTASSYNEQFF
TRBJ1-4	.	.	TRBV15	TGTGCCACCAGCCAAAGGACAACAACTAATGAAAAACTGTTTTTT	CATSQRTTTNEKLFF
TRBJ1-1	.	.	TRBV4-2	TGTGCCAGCAGCCAAGGAGGCCTACAGAACACTGAAGCTTTCTTT	CASSQGGLQNTEAFF
TRBJ2-5	TRBD2	many	TRBV20-1	TGCAGTGCTAGAGGGGGACTAGCGGGGGGTCGGGAGACCCAGTACTTC	CSARGGLAGGRETQYF
TRBJ1-2	.	many	TRBV24-1	TGTGCCACCAGTGCGTGGCGTTTCTATGGCTACACCTTC	CATSAWRFYGYTF
TRBJ2-3	.	many	TRBV6-5	TGTGCCAGCAGTACCCTAGCGTCAGATACGCAGTATTTT	CASSTLASDTQYF
TRBJ1-3	.	many	TRBV12-3/TRBV12-4	TGTGCCAGCAGTTTAAGGTTCGGGACGGCGAGCTCTGGAAACACCATATATTTT	CASSLRFGTASSGNTIYF
TRBJ2-1	.	many	TRBV20-1	TGCAGTGCCGCGCTGGCGAGGAATGAGCAGTTCTTC	CSAALARNEQFF